The 9 T cell receptor beta chains listed next were all sequenced from one sample in a study of early T cells in non-severe SARS-CoV-2 infection. TCRdb reanalysed the 5' RACE reads using MiXCR and keeps one entry per CDR3 protein. The table includes tens of thousands of distinct CDR3 sequences, approximately 10% detected once. The sequencing sample was made of whole blood. The receptors stem from an adult who was a healthcare worker with PCR-confirmed SARS-CoV-2 infection or an uninfected control (not recorded which).

The chain has TRBV6-2 or TRBV6-3 and TRBJ1-2; D is possibly TRBD1 (6 bases). Trimming cost V 6 bases and J 7 bases, with 18 bases left between them. The CDR3 has 14 residues. The germline CDR1 and CDR2 sequences are MNHEY and SVGEGT. The CDR3 sequence is CASRPSGGTFGYTF. CDR3 DNA: TGTGCCAGCAGGCCCTCCGGGGGCACTTTTGGCTACACCTTC.

This clonotype was seen at least ten times. V gene TRBV12-3 or TRBV12-4 combines with J gene TRBJ2-1; 8 bases match TRBD2. V was pared by 5 bases and J by 4 bases, with 7 bases of the junction left unmatched. The CDR3 has 15 amino acids. The CDR3: CASSPWASGYNEQFF. In nucleotides, the CDR3 is TGTGCCAGCAGTCCCTGGGCTAGCGGGTACAATGAGCAGTTCTTC.

The V and J genes are TRBV7-6 and TRBJ2-5, with 8 bases lining up with TRBD2. V lost 1 base, J lost 5 bases, and 9 bases stayed unmatched. Germline V CDR1 and CDR2: SGHVS, FNYEAQ. The CDR3 is made up of 16 amino acids. This CDR3 is CASSLGPRGAEETQYF. CDR3 coding DNA: TGTGCCAGCAGCTTAGGTCCGCGGGGGGCCGAGGAGACCCAGTACTTC.

This clonotype occurred a few times. This chain links TRBV7-9 with TRBJ2-7, with D possibly matching TRBD1 (5 bases). The CDR3 contains 16 residues. Per germline, CDR1 SEHNR and CDR2 FQNEAQ (reference sequence). V gave up 9 bases and J gave up 3 bases, with 24 bases separating them. CDR3 residues: CASWWGRPLLNYEQYF. CDR3 sequence (DNA): TGTGCCAGTTGGTGGGGCAGACCCCTACTGAACTACGAGCAGTACTTC. The full variable domain, completed using reference TRBV7-9 and TRBJ2-7, is DTGVSQNPRHKITKRGQNVTFRCDPISEHNRLYWYRQTLGQGPEFLTYFQNEAQLEKSRLLSDRFSAERPKGSFSTLEIQRTEQGDSAMYLCASWWGRPLLNYEQYFGPGTRLTVT.

This clonotype occurred many times. V usage is TRBV7-9 and J usage is TRBJ2-7; a weak D match, TRBD1 (5 bases). The V end lost 2 bases, the J end lost 5 bases, and 10 bases lay between the germline ends. Germline-derived CDR1 and CDR2 are SEHNR and FQNEAQ (reference sequence). The CDR3 length is 13 residues. The CDR3 loop reads CASSLQGADEQYF. The CDR3 DNA follows: TGTGCCAGCAGCTTACAAGGGGCCGACGAGCAGTACTTC.

This clonotype was counted many times. The rearrangement links TRBV11-1 to TRBJ2-3, with D perhaps TRBD1 or TRBD2 (5 bases each). V was shortened by 4 bases and J by 8 bases, with 7 bases between the two germline ends. The germline gives CDR1 SGHAT, CDR2 FQDESV (reference sequence). The CDR3 loop spans 11 amino acids. This CDR3 is CASSSGPTQYF. CDR3 DNA: TGTGCCAGCAGCTCGGGACCTACGCAGTATTTT.

This clonotype is medium-sized within its sample. This chain links TRBV29-1 with TRBJ2-3; D gene uncertain. Trimming stripped 6 bases from V and 2 bases from J, with 12 bases between. The CDR3 loop spans 13 amino acids. CDR1 is SQVTM and CDR2 is ANQGSEA in the germline V gene. This CDR3 is CSVQSLATDTQYF. In DNA, the CDR3 is TGCAGCGTCCAATCCCTGGCCACAGATACGCAGTATTTT.

V and J are TRBV5-1 and TRBJ2-3; D is undetermined. V lost 0 bases and J 1 base, leaving 12 bases between the germline ends. The CDR3 sequence is 16 residues long. Per germline, CDR1 SGHRS and CDR2 YFSETQ. The CDR3 DNA follows: TGCGCCAGCAGCTTGGGACTCCAGCGACGCACAGATACGCAGTATTTT. Residues: CASSLGLQRRTDTQYF.

This clonotype was seen many times. The chain links TRBV27 to TRBJ1-1; D gene uncertain. CDR3 length equals 11 residues. Germline CDR1 reads MNHEY; CDR2 reads SMNVEV (reference sequence). V lost 3 bases and J lost 5, with 4 bases in between. The CDR3 sequence is CASSLGTEAFF. The CDR3 DNA is TGTGCCAGCAGTTTGGGGACTGAAGCTTTCTTT.